The 9 T cell receptor beta chains below come from one sample, sequenced in a study of T cell repertoires in cytomegalovirus infection. These receptors have no identified antigens. TCRdb reanalysed the reads using MiXCR and keeps one entry per CDR3 protein. The table records fewer than 900,000 distinct CDR3 sequences, almost 30% of them present only once. This material consisted of cultured CD8+ T cells from PBMCs, taken from culture after CMV antigen stimulation. The receptors shown here come from a human donor in good health (CMV status not recorded). Some clones in this sample may be carry-over from other donors' samples.

This rearrangement joins TRBV20-1 to TRBJ2-1; 7 nucleotides align to TRBD1. Germline trimming cut 1 base from V and 4 bases from J; bases unmatched to any gene: 7. CDR1 DFQATT and CDR2 SNEGSKA come from the germline V gene (reference sequence). The CDR3 runs 15 residues. CDR3 region: CSARAKGGLYNEQFF. CDR3 bases: TGCAGTGCTAGAGCCAAAGGGGGCCTATACAATGAGCAGTTCTTC.

Only a few counts were recorded for this clonotype. The chain carries TRBV4-2 and TRBJ2-2, with D unclear. V was pared by 4 bases and J by 7 bases, with 7 bases between. From germline, CDR1 is LGHNA and CDR2 YNFKEQ. CDR3 length equals 12 residues. The CDR3 DNA is TGTGCCAGCAGCCCGGAGAACGGGGAGCTGTTTTTT. Residues: CASSPENGELFF.

This chain connects TRBV5-5 to TRBJ2-7, with 10 bases lining up with TRBD2. Germline CDR1 SGHKS, CDR2 YYEKEE (reference sequence). The CDR3 is 16 residues long. V lost 9 bases to trimming and J lost 0 bases; unmatched junction nucleotides: 12. The chain's CDR3 is CATERASGGLSYEQYF. Written as DNA, the CDR3 is TGTGCCACCGAAAGGGCTAGCGGGGGCCTCTCCTACGAGCAGTACTTC.

In this sample, this clonotype turned up a few times. This chain links TRBV6-5 with TRBJ2-3; D possibly corresponds to TRBD2 (5 bases). The CDR3 consists of 13 residues. V lost 3 bases to trimming and J lost 9 bases, with 13 bases between them. Germline values: CDR1 MNHEY, CDR2 SVGAGI. CDR3: CASSYRETGTQYF. For the CDR3, the DNA is TGTGCCAGCAGTTATAGGGAGACGGGGACGCAGTATTTT.

There are a few counts of this clonotype. This chain uses TRBV6-2 or TRBV6-3 with TRBJ2-5; D is possibly TRBD1 (6 bases). Trimming took 5 bases from V and 5 from J, leaving 18 bases between them. The CDR3 consists of 15 residues. The germline gives CDR1 MNHEY, CDR2 SVGEGT. The CDR3 bases are TGTGCCAGCAGTACGGAGGCTACAGGGTGGGAGACCCAGTACTTC. This codes for CASSTEATGWETQYF.

The chain links TRBV6-1 to TRBJ2-1; D possibly corresponds to TRBD2 (5 bases). The CDR3 contains 14 residues. The V gene lost 4 bases and the J gene lost 2 bases, with 9 bases spanning the gap. Germline V CDR1 and CDR2: MNHNS, SASEGT. As DNA, the CDR3 is TGTGCCAGCAGTGCCTGGGAGACCTACAATGAGCAGTTCTTC. Amino acid sequence: CASSAWETYNEQFF.

The gene calls are TRBV12-5 and TRBJ1-4; D possibly corresponds to TRBD1 (6 bases). The CDR3 extends over 17 amino acids. Trimming left V 3 bases short and J 0 bases short, with 14 bases between. Germline lookup yields CDR1 LGHNT and CDR2 FRNRAP. The CDR3 spells CASGFWTEMTTNEKLFF. CDR3 in DNA: TGTGCTAGTGGTTTTTGGACAGAAATGACAACTAATGAAAAACTGTTTTTT.

The chain couples TRBV27 to TRBJ2-1; D is uncertain. Per the germline V gene, CDR1 is MNHEY and CDR2 is SMNVEV (reference sequence). This CDR3 comprises 15 residues. The ends were cut back, 3 bases at V and 2 bases at J, with 11 bases in the middle. The CDR3 reads CASSLKSPAYNEQFF. The CDR3 nucleotides read TGTGCCAGCAGTTTGAAGAGTCCTGCCTACAATGAGCAGTTCTTC.

This clonotype has at least ten counts. The V and J genes are TRBV4-1 and TRBJ2-1, with 12 positions matching TRBD2. This CDR3 comprises 17 residues. Per germline, CDR1 MGHRA and CDR2 YSYEKL. Trimming at V came to 1 base and at J to 4 bases, leaving 5 bases not matched to a gene. The CDR3 DNA reads as TGCGCCAGCAGCCAAGGGACTAGCGGGGACTCTTACAATGAGCAGTTCTTC. Translating it yields CASSQGTSGDSYNEQFF.